The 19 T cell receptor beta chains below come from one sample, sequenced in a study of T cells in Graves' hyperthyroidism and ophthalmopathy. TCR beta CDR3 regions were amplified from RNA transcripts. With the HTBI primer set, the TCR CDR3 went through a first round of RT-PCR. Each CDR3 protein gets one entry after TCRdb re-called the multiplex PCR reads with MiXCR. The data contain roughly 530,000 distinct CDR3 sequences, 15% to 20% of them seen just once; the ten biggest clones take up 17%. The sequencing input was blood. These receptors were taken from a woman between 18 and 29 years old with Graves' ophthalmopathy.

This chain connects TRBV7-3 to TRBJ1-2; the match to TRBD1 covers 8 bases. This CDR3 has 15 residues. Germline-derived CDR1 and CDR2 are SGHTA and FQGTGA. Trimming took 5 bases from V and 8 from J; bases not matched to a gene: 13. The CDR3 DNA follows: TGTGCCAGCAGCCCTGGGGCAGGGGGCGCGGGGGGCTACACCTTC. It encodes CASSPGAGGAGGYTF.

Regarding this clonotype: Given a much more abundant clone one base away, this may be a read error. The gene calls are TRBV28 and TRBJ1-2; a weak D match, TRBD1 (5 bases). V was trimmed by 8 bases and J by 2 bases, leaving 24 bases between them. CDR3 size: 17 residues. Germline loops: CDR1 MDHEN, CDR2 SYDVKM. The CDR3: CASLAPLPGTENYGYTF. The CDR3 bases are TGTGCCAGCCTTGCCCCTCTTCCCGGGACGGAAAACTATGGCTACACCTTC.

This clonotype was seen just once. The rearrangement uses TRBV5-1 and TRBJ1-1; 9 bases fit TRBD1. Germline V CDR1 and CDR2: SGHRS, YFSETQ. This CDR3 region has 17 residues. Unmatched junction bases numbered 10, after V lost 0 bases and J lost 4 bases. The CDR3 DNA follows: TGCGCCAGCAGCTTGGCCCCGGGACAGGGAGCGGGCACTGAAGCTTTCTTT. Residues: CASSLAPGQGAGTEAFF.

This clonotype was seen a handful of times. The chain carries TRBV27 and TRBJ1-2, with TRBD1 matching over 7 bases. The V segment lost 6 bases and the J segment 4 bases; nucleotides outside the gene matches: 8. The CDR3 covers 14 residues. Germline V gives CDR1 MNHEY, CDR2 SMNVEV (reference sequence). This chain's CDR3 is CASSLTGPGYGYTF. DNA for the CDR3: TGTGCCAGCAGCCTGACAGGGCCCGGCTATGGCTACACCTTC.

There are many counts of this clonotype. The J gene is TRBJ1-1, the V gene TRBV28; possibly TRBD1 for D (6 bases). The germline V and J ends were trimmed by 8 bases and 3 bases, with 13 bases remaining between them. The CDR3 loop spans 13 amino acids. Germline V gene lookup returns CDR1 MDHEN and CDR2 SYDVKM. This chain's CDR3 is CASRTGSDTEAFF. The DNA for the CDR3 is TGTGCCAGCCGCACAGGGAGTGACACTGAAGCTTTCTTT.

This clonotype was seen a handful of times. The chain combines TRBV7-8 with TRBJ1-1, with D hard to call. Deletions cut 5 bases from V and 1 base from J, with 8 bases between. This CDR3 contains 13 residues. Germline V gene lookup returns CDR1 SGHVS and CDR2 FQNEAQ. The CDR3 DNA is TGTGCCAGCAGCCGTTGGGGGAACACTGAAGCTTTCTTT. Protein product: CASSRWGNTEAFF.

The chain is built from TRBV25-1 and TRBJ2-1; no definite D call. V was pared by 3 bases and J by 2 bases, with 14 bases between. This CDR3 has 16 amino acids. Per germline, CDR1 MGHDK and CDR2 SYGVNS. CDR3 coding DNA: TGTGCCAGCAGTGATGCCCGGCCCGGTACCTACAATGAGCAGTTCTTC. Translating gives CASSDARPGTYNEQFF.

In this sample, this clonotype turned up a few times. V and J are TRBV7-9 and TRBJ2-1, with TRBD2 identical over 11 bases. The CDR3 is 15 amino acids. After removal of 4 bases from V and 10 bases from J, the junction contained 9 bases not matched to a gene. CDR1 and CDR2 from the germline V gene are SEHNR and FQNEAQ (reference sequence). CDR3 bases: TGTGCCAGCAGCTCCAGACTAGCGGGGCCTCAAGAGCAGTTCTTC. Its translation: CASSSRLAGPQEQFF.

The CDR3: CASSRGGQAADTQYF. In DNA, the CDR3 is TGTGCCAGCAGCCGAGGGGGACAGGCAGCGGATACGCAGTATTTT. V gene TRBV5-4 combines with J gene TRBJ2-3; 8 bases are a match to TRBD1. CDR3 length: 15 residues. Germline V gene lookup returns CDR1 SGHNT and CDR2 YYREEE (reference sequence). V lost 4 bases to trimming and J lost 6 bases; unmatched junction nucleotides: 10.

This clonotype was seen repeatedly, ten times or more. The CDR3 loop reads CASSAHGHEQFF. Written as DNA, the CDR3 is TGTGCCAGCAGCGCACACGGGCATGAGCAGTTCTTC. The chain links TRBV6-1 to TRBJ2-1; D call uncertain. The CDR3 is made up of 12 amino acids. The germline gives CDR1 MNHNS, CDR2 SASEGT. V gave up 6 bases and J gave up 8 bases, with 11 bases separating them.

This clonotype showed up many times. The V gene is TRBV7-2, the J gene TRBJ2-1, with TRBD2 matching 9 bases. V lost 1 base to trimming and J lost 9 bases; unmatched junction nucleotides: 7. The CDR3 contains 15 residues. Germline V gene data show CDR1 as SGHTA and CDR2 as FQGNSA. The CDR3 bases are TGTGCCAGCAGCTTAGTTGCGGGAGGGCCCCGTGAGCAGTTCTTC. It is translated as CASSLVAGGPREQFF. The full variable domain, with the rest looked up from reference TRBV7-2 and TRBJ2-1, is GAGVSQSPSNKVTEKGKDVELRCDPISGHTALYWYRQSLGQGLEFLIYFQGNSAPDKSGLPSDRFSAERTGGSVSTLTIQRTQQEDSAVYLCASSLVAGGPREQFFGPGTRLTVL.

This clonotype was picked up a small number of times. The chain recombines TRBV12-3 or TRBV12-4 with TRBJ2-1, with D tentatively TRBD1 (6 bases). CDR3 length equals 15 residues. Trimming left V 2 bases short and J 2 bases short, with 10 bases between. The CDR3 region is CASSLPGQTYNEQFF. CDR3 coding DNA: TGTGCCAGCAGTTTACCCGGACAGACCTACAATGAGCAGTTCTTC.

This clonotype was observed a few times. The J gene is TRBJ2-2, the V gene TRBV30; D is perhaps TRBD1 or TRBD2 (5 bases each). V lost 3 bases to trimming and J lost 0 bases, with 11 bases between them. The CDR3 has 15 amino acids. Germline V gene lookup returns CDR1 GTSNPN and CDR2 SVGIG (reference sequence). Here the CDR3 reads CAWSPGPTNTGELFF. CDR3 bases: TGTGCCTGGAGCCCGGGACCTACGAACACCGGGGAGCTGTTTTTT.

This clonotype was recorded many times. DNA for the CDR3: TGTGCCAGTAGCCCTCGGGACAGGGGGTTTCTCGGCAATCAGCCCCAGCATTTT. Residues: CASSPRDRGFLGNQPQHF. The chain carries TRBV19 and TRBJ1-5, with 11 bases identical to TRBD1. This CDR3 region has 18 residues. The V segment lost 6 bases and the J segment 2 bases; nucleotides outside the gene matches: 12. Germline V gives CDR1 LNHDA, CDR2 SQIVND (reference sequence).

This clonotype was counted at least ten times. CDR3 bases: TGTGCCAGCAGTTTCGGACAGGGTGGCTACACCTTC. Translation gives CASSFGQGGYTF. The chain has TRBV6-1 and TRBJ1-2, with 8 bases fitting TRBD1. The V and J ends lost 5 bases and 7 bases, in that order; junction bases with no gene match: 3. Looked up from germline, CDR1 is MNHNS and CDR2 is SASEGT. CDR3 length: 12 amino acids.

This clonotype was seen only a few times. One end of the junction fails to match germline, which may point to a read error. The CDR3 coding sequence is TGCGCCAGCAGCCCACGATCAGGGAACTACGGCTACACCTTC. Encoded protein: CASSPRSGNYGYTF. The chain carries TRBV5-1 and TRBJ1-2; TRBD1 is a possible D gene (5 bases). The length of the CDR3 is 14 residues. CDR1 and CDR2 (germline): SGHRS, YFSETQ.

The V gene is TRBV6-1, the J gene TRBJ2-7, with D perhaps TRBD2 (5 bases). CDR3 length: 15 residues. Trimming left V 6 bases short and J 6 bases short, with 21 bases between. The germline V gene has CDR1 MNHNS and CDR2 SASEGT. The chain's CDR3 is CASRKYSEGPLEQYF. CDR3 DNA sequence: TGTGCCAGCAGAAAATACTCCGAGGGCCCCCTCGAGCAGTACTTC.

This clonotype has more than one count but fewer than ten. The chain uses TRBV28 and TRBJ2-1; TRBD2 matches 7 bases. The CDR3 runs to 15 residues. The germline CDR1 and CDR2 sequences are MDHEN and SYDVKM. J gave up 5 bases and V 5 bases, and 9 bases lay outside the gene matches. This chain's CDR3 is CASSPSGLRDNEQFF. DNA of the CDR3: TGTGCCAGCAGTCCCTCGGGACTAAGAGACAATGAGCAGTTCTTC.

The table lists this clonotype with many counts. One end of the junction does not line up with germline, which may come from a read error. The chain links TRBV10-2 to TRBJ1-1; D unresolved. The CDR3 consists of 12 residues. CDR1 and CDR2 (germline): WSHSY, SAAADI. The CDR3 here is CASSLTGSEAFF. CDR3 DNA: TGTGCCAGCAGCTTAACGGGTTCTGAAGCTTTCTTT.